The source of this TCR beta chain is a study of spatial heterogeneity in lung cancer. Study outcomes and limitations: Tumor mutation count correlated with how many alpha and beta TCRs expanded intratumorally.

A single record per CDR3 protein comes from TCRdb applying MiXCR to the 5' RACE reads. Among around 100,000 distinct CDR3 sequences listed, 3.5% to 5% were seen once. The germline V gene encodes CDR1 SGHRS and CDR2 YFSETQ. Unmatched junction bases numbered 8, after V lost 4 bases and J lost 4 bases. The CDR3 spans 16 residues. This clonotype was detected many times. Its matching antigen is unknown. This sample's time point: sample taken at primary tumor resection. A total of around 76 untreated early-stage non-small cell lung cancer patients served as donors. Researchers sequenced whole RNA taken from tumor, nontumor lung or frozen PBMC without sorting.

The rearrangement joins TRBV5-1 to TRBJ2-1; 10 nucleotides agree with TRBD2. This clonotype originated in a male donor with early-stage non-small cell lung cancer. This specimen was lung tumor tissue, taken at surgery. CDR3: CASSPLAGVMYNEQFF. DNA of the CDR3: TGCGCCAGCAGCCCCCTAGCGGGAGTGATGTACAATGAGCAGTTCTTC.